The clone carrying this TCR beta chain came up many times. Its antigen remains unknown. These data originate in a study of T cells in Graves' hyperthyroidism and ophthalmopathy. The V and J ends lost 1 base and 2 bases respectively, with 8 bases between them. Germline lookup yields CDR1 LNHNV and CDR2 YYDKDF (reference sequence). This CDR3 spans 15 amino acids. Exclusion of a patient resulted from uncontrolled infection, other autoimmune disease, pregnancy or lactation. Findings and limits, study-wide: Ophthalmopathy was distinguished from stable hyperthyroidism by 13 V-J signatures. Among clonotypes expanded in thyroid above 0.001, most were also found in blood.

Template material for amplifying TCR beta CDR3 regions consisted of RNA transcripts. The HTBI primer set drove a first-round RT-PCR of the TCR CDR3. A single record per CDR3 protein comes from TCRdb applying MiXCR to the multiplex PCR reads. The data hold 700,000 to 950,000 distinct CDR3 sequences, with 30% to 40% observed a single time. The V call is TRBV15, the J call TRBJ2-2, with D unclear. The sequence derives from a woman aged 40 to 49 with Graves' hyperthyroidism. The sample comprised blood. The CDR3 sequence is CATSRVSRNTGELFF. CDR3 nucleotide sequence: TGTGCCACCAGCAGAGTATCAAGAAACACCGGGGAGCTGTTTTTT.